These 5 T cell receptor beta chains came from one sample sequenced in a study of blood T cell repertoires in COVID-19. The method was immunoSEQ multiplex PCR; TCRdb's version includes in-frame clones alone and lacks a portion of them. The data hold 36,000 or so clones, with approximately 90% observed a single time. The sequenced material came from peripheral blood. Source of these receptors: a human donor in a cohort sampled during active COVID-19.

V usage is TRBV28 and J usage is TRBJ1-4; TRBD1 agrees at 8 bases. This CDR3 has 14 residues. The germline gives CDR1 MDHEN, CDR2 SYDVKM. V lost 6 bases and J lost 7; bases outside the gene matches: 7. The chain's CDR3 is CASSTRGLFEKLFF. CDR3 in DNA: TGTGCCAGCAGCACCAGGGGGCTCTTTGAAAAACTGTTTTTT.

The gene calls are TRBV25-1 and TRBJ2-2, with 7 nucleotides matching TRBD1. With V trimmed by 2 bases and J by 4 bases, 7 bases remained unmatched. The CDR3 contains 16 residues. Germline loops: CDR1 MGHDK, CDR2 SYGVNS. CDR3 bases: TGTGCCAGCAGTGAACCAAAGGGACAGCTCACCGGGGAGCTGTTTTTT. It specifies CASSEPKGQLTGELFF.

The chain joins TRBV10-1 to TRBJ2-5; the match to TRBD1 covers 8 bases. Per the germline V gene, CDR1 is WNHNN and CDR2 is SYGVQD (reference sequence). The V gene end was trimmed by 6 bases and the J gene end by 1 base; junction bases not matched to a gene: 7. This CDR3 has 15 residues. The CDR3 sequence: CASSASRGLQETQYF. CDR3 nucleotide sequence: TGCGCCAGCAGCGCCAGCAGGGGGCTCCAAGAGACCCAGTACTTC.

The V call is TRBV5-1, the J call TRBJ2-6; a possible D gene is TRBD2 (6 bases). The V and J ends lost 2 bases and 2 bases respectively, with 8 bases between them. Germline V CDR1 and CDR2: SGHRS, YFSETQ. There are 15 residues in the CDR3. The CDR3 is CASSFGGTGANVLTF. CDR3 sequence (DNA): TGCGCCAGCAGCTTCGGGGGAACTGGGGCCAACGTCCTGACTTTC.

The chain is built from TRBV7-3 and TRBJ2-3; perhaps TRBD2 as D (6 bases). Per germline, CDR1 SGHTA and CDR2 FQGTGA. The CDR3 sequence is 13 residues long. V was trimmed by 8 bases and J by 3 bases, leaving 12 bases between them. The CDR3 reads CASGGFPTDTQYF. In DNA form, the CDR3 reads TGTGCCAGCGGGGGGTTCCCTACAGATACGCAGTATTTT. Filled out from reference TRBV7-3 and TRBJ2-3, the complete variable domain reads GAGVSQTPSNKVTEKGKYVELRCDPISGHTALYWYRQSLGQGPEFLIYFQGTGAADDSGLPNDRFFAVRPEGSVSTLKIQRTERGDSAVYLCASGGFPTDTQYFGPGTRLTVL.